A selection of T cell receptor beta chains follows, all from one sample in a study of T cells in Graves' hyperthyroidism and ophthalmopathy. TCRdb itself ran the multiplex PCR reads through MiXCR, one entry per CDR3 protein. The sample records a few hundred thousand distinct CDR3 sequences, 15% to 17% being singletons. Input material: blood. The receptors originated from a woman under 40 with Graves' hyperthyroidism. Each CDR3 is given with its conserved first and last residue. The D gene is left open where the match is weak. Clone size is not always given. Where it is, it says once, few, many or a class for expanded clones.

D: NA; V: TRBV7-6; J: TRBJ2-3; size: many; CDR3: CASSLAWQADTQYF; DNA: TGTGCCAGCAGCTTAGCGTGGCAGGCAGATACGCAGTATTTT
D: NA; V: TRBV29-1; J: TRBJ2-1; size: many; CDR3: CSVELSGSSYNEQFF; DNA: TGCAGCGTTGAGCTCAGCGGAAGCTCCTACAATGAGCAGTTCTTC
D: TRBD1; V: TRBV19; J: TRBJ2-4; size: NA; CDR3: CASSGDRGYIQYF; DNA: TGTGCCAGTAGTGGTGACAGGGGGTACATTCAGTACTTC
D: NA; V: TRBV29-1; J: TRBJ2-2; size: NA; CDR3: CSAVGRETTGELFF; DNA: TGCAGCGCAGTAGGACGGGAGACCACCGGGGAGCTGTTTTTT
D: NA; V: TRBV7-3; J: TRBJ2-2; size: many; CDR3: CASSLGTNAPGELFF; DNA: TGTGCCAGCAGCTTAGGGACCAACGCACCCGGGGAGCTGTTTTTT
D: NA; V: TRBV18; J: TRBJ1-5; size: NA; CDR3: CASSPPGGREPQHF; DNA: TGTGCCAGCTCACCCCCGGGAGGGAGGGAGCCCCAGCATTTT
D: NA; V: TRBV7-2; J: TRBJ2-6; size: few; CDR3: CANSLASGPGANVLTF; DNA: TGTGCCAACAGCTTAGCGTCGGGCCCTGGGGCCAACGTCCTGACTTTC
D: TRBD1; V: TRBV11-2; J: TRBJ1-2; size: NA; CDR3: CASSLVGTGGYGYTF; DNA: TGTGCCAGCAGCTTAGTGGGGACAGGGGGGTATGGCTACACCTTC
D: NA; V: TRBV7-2; J: TRBJ2-7; size: NA; CDR3: CASSQDTGRTYEQYF; DNA: TGTGCCAGCAGCCAAGATACGGGACGGACCTACGAGCAGTACTTC
D: NA; V: TRBV14; J: TRBJ2-2; size: NA; CDR3: CASSQARVPYTGELFF; DNA: TGTGCCAGCAGCCAAGCGAGGGTTCCGTACACCGGGGAGCTGTTTTTT
D: NA; V: TRBV5-8; J: TRBJ1-2; size: many; CDR3: CASRRGGQANYGYTF; DNA: TGTGCCAGCAGACGGGGGGGACAAGCTAACTATGGCTACACCTTC